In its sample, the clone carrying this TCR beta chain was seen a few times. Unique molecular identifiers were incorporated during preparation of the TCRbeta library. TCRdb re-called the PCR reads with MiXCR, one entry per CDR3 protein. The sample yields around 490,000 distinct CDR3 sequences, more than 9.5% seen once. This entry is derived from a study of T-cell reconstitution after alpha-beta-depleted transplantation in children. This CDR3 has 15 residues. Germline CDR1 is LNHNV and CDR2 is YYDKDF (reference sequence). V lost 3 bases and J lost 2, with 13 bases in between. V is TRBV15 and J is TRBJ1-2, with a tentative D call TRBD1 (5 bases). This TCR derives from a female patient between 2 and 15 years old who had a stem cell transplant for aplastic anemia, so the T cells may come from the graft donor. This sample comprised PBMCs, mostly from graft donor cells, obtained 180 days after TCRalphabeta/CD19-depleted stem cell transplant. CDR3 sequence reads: CATSSMPGGNYGYTF. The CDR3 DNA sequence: TGTGCCACCAGCAGCATGCCGGGGGGGAACTATGGCTACACCTTC.